This TCR beta chain comes out of a study of persistence of HIV-infected CD4 T cells. Sequencing used immunoSEQ version 4 in survey mode. TCRdb's copy holds only in-frame clones and misses some; the assay was immunoSEQ multiplex PCR. The data show 35,000 to 45,000 clones, approximately 84% seen once. Broader study findings: TCRbeta richness was lower in CMV- and Gag-responding cells than in anti-CD3/anti-CD28-responding cells.

The J segment lost 13 bases and the V segment lost 0 bases, leaving 13 bases of the junction unmatched. The length of the CDR3 is 15 residues. Per germline, CDR1 MNHEY and CDR2 SVGAGI. About this clone itself: Its specificity is not known.

The stimulus was lysate of CMV-infected fibroblasts, 8.5 to 10 ug/mL. CD40L-negative CD69-negative CD45RO-high memory CD4+ T cells were sorted as populations depleted of antigen-responding cells. The TCR sequence derives from an adult man with HIV who was CMV-seropositive. The input for sequencing was CD4+ T cells sorted from PBMCs after approximately 19-hour stimulation, taken from a patient who received antiretroviral therapy. The chain employs TRBV6-5 and TRBJ1-1; 8 bases map to TRBD1. CDR3 loop: CASSYSESNRGDNFF. CDR3 in DNA: TGTGCCAGCAGTTACTCGGAGAGTAACAGGGGGGATAATTTCTTT.